This T cell receptor (beta chain) derives from a study of CD8 T cells in ankylosing spondylitis. Points on this clonotype: Its cognate antigen is unknown.

The study's findings and limits: Earlier reports found some motif variants in synovial fluid and blood in reactive arthritis. Ankylosing spondylitis blood appeared to be characterized by a TCR beta motif of under 10 highly homologous variants.

The V gene end was trimmed by 0 bases and the J gene end by 6 bases; junction bases not matched to a gene: 6. The CDR3 extends over 15 amino acids. Germline CDR1 SGHRS, CDR2 YFSETQ. Library preparation for TCR beta used quantitative 5'-RACE with molecular barcodes. MiXCR, applied by TCRdb to the 5' RACE reads, yields one record per CDR3 protein. The table lists under 300,000 distinct CDR3 sequences, roughly a tenth of them singletons, with roughly 6.8% in the top ten. The sequence was obtained from a male donor with ankylosing spondylitis or in good health (not recorded which). Sequences were obtained from blood, either unsorted or a sorted T cell fraction (not recorded which). The chain uses TRBV5-1 and TRBJ2-3; 8 bases match TRBD2. CDR3 protein: CASSLGTSREDTQYF. The CDR3 DNA reads as TGCGCCAGCAGCTTGGGGACTAGCCGGGAGGATACGCAGTATTTT.